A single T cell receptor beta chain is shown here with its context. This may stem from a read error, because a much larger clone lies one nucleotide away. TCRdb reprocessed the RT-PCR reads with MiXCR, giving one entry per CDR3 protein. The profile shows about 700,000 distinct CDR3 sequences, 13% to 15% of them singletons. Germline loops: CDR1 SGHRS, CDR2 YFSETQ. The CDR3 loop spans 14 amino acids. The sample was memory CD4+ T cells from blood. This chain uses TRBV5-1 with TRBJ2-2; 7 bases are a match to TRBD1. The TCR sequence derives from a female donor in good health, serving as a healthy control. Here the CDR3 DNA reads TGCGCCAGCAGCGGGACAGCGAACACCGGGCAGCTGTTTTTT. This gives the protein CASSGTANTGQLFF.